These T cell receptor beta chains were read from a single sample in a study of regulatory T cells in long-lasting Graves disease. TCRdb fed the multiplex PCR reads into MiXCR, producing one record per CDR3 protein. The sample has more than 450,000 distinct CDR3 sequences; more than 10% are singletons. The sample also formed part of further work on T cells in Graves' hyperthyroidism and ophthalmopathy.

The input for sequencing was peripheral blood mononuclear cells (PBMCs), taken at new diagnosis, from a patient treated with antithyroid drugs. The origin of the receptors is a woman between 25 and 40 years old with Graves disease. CDR3s include the opening cysteine and the closing phenylalanine or tryptophan. Each record gives: CDR3 DNA, CDR3 protein, J gene, V gene, clone size, D gene. A D gene is named only where the DNA matches it firmly. The size field is filled for only some rows; it gives once, few, many or a size class.

CDR3 DNA: TGCGCCAGCAGCTTGGAGGCGGACTACCAGTACTTC
CDR3 protein: CASSLEADYQYF
J gene: TRBJ2-5
V gene: TRBV5-1
clone size: many
D gene: -

CDR3 DNA: TGTGCCAGCAGCTTGGCGGGGCAGAAGACAGATACGCAGTATTTT
CDR3 protein: CASSLAGQKTDTQYF
J gene: TRBJ2-3
V gene: TRBV5-4
clone size: many
D gene: -

CDR3 DNA: TGTGACAGCAGCCAAACGGGGGCAAGGACTGAAGCTTTCTTT
CDR3 protein: CDSSQTGARTEAFF
J gene: TRBJ1-1
V gene: TRBV4-2
clone size: -
D gene: -

CDR3 DNA: TGTGCCAGCTCCTACAGGGGCCCCAGCTCCTACAATGAGCAGTTCTTC
CDR3 protein: CASSYRGPSSYNEQFF
J gene: TRBJ2-1
V gene: TRBV6-2/TRBV6-3
clone size: -
D gene: TRBD1

CDR3 DNA: TGCGCCAGCAGCCCACTTGGGGGCCAAAGCTCCTACAATGAGCAGTTCTTC
CDR3 protein: CASSPLGGQSSYNEQFF
J gene: TRBJ2-1
V gene: TRBV4-1
clone size: many
D gene: -

CDR3 DNA: TGCAGTCCACAGCGGGGGGCAGATACGCAGTATTTT
CDR3 protein: CSPQRGADTQYF
J gene: TRBJ2-3
V gene: TRBV20-1
clone size: once
D gene: TRBD2

CDR3 DNA: TGTGCCAGCATGCTCGCTAGCGGGAACTACGAGCGATACTTC
CDR3 protein: CASMLASGNYERYF
J gene: TRBJ2-1
V gene: TRBV2
clone size: -
D gene: TRBD2

CDR3 DNA: TGTGCCAGCAGCCTGGTGATCGGGAGCTCAGATACGCAGTATTTT
CDR3 protein: CASSLVIGSSDTQYF
J gene: TRBJ2-3
V gene: TRBV14
clone size: -
D gene: -

CDR3 DNA: TGTGCCAGCAGCCTGTTCGACGAGCAGTACTTC
CDR3 protein: CASSLFDEQYF
J gene: TRBJ2-7
V gene: TRBV11-1
clone size: many
D gene: -

CDR3 DNA: TGTGCCACCCTAGCGGAGTCCTACAATGAGCAGTTCTTC
CDR3 protein: CATLAESYNEQFF
J gene: TRBJ2-1
V gene: TRBV2
clone size: many
D gene: TRBD2

CDR3 DNA: TGTGCCAGCAAACTAGCTAGCCCTTACACAGATACGCAGTATTTT
CDR3 protein: CASKLASPYTDTQYF
J gene: TRBJ2-3
V gene: TRBV28
clone size: many
D gene: -

CDR3 DNA: TGTGCCAGCAGTTTAGGCTTACAGGGGCCCGGGGGCACCTTC
CDR3 protein: CASSLGLQGPGGTF
J gene: TRBJ1-2
V gene: TRBV12-3/TRBV12-4
clone size: many
D gene: TRBD1

CDR3 DNA: TGTGCCAGCAGCTTAGCGCAACCCGGACAGGGGAAACTGTTTTTT
CDR3 protein: CASSLAQPGQGKLFF
J gene: TRBJ1-4
V gene: TRBV7-9
clone size: few
D gene: TRBD1

CDR3 DNA: TGTGCCAGCGGGCCTCGAGACAGGGGAGTCGGGGAGTCCCAGTACTTC
CDR3 protein: CASGPRDRGVGESQYF
J gene: TRBJ2-5
V gene: TRBV11-1
clone size: -
D gene: TRBD1

CDR3 DNA: TGTGCCATCAGTGACTGGGGACAGGGAAATTCACCCCTCCACTTT
CDR3 protein: CAISDWGQGNSPLHF
J gene: TRBJ1-6
V gene: TRBV10-3
clone size: many
D gene: TRBD1

CDR3 DNA: TGCGCCAGTTCCCGGGGGGGCAGGGTGAATGAGCAGTTCTTC
CDR3 protein: CASSRGGRVNEQFF
J gene: TRBJ2-1
V gene: TRBV5-1
clone size: many
D gene: TRBD2

CDR3 DNA: TGTGCCAGCAGAACCGACATAACGAACACCGGGGAGCTGTTTTTT
CDR3 protein: CASRTDITNTGELFF
J gene: TRBJ2-2
V gene: TRBV28
clone size: many
D gene: -

CDR3 DNA: TGTGCCAGCAGCCTGGGTCTAACTAGCGGGAGCCGCGGCACAGATACGCAGTATTTT
CDR3 protein: CASSLGLTSGSRGTDTQYF
J gene: TRBJ2-3
V gene: TRBV5-6
clone size: few
D gene: TRBD2

CDR3 DNA: TGTGCCAGCATTACAGGGACAGGGGTCGTCAATGAGCAGTTCTTC
CDR3 protein: CASITGTGVVNEQFF
J gene: TRBJ2-1
V gene: TRBV2
clone size: many
D gene: TRBD1

CDR3 DNA: TGTGCCAGCAGTGTCACGAGGGCCTTCCAAGAGACCCAGTACTTC
CDR3 protein: CASSVTRAFQETQYF
J gene: TRBJ2-5
V gene: TRBV6-1
clone size: -
D gene: -

CDR3 DNA: TGTGCCAGCAGTTACGACAGTCCCAATCAGCCCCAGCATTTT
CDR3 protein: CASSYDSPNQPQHF
J gene: TRBJ1-5
V gene: TRBV10-3
clone size: -
D gene: -

CDR3 DNA: TGTGCCAGCAGCTACGGGACTAGCGGGGGAGGCGAATACTTC
CDR3 protein: CASSYGTSGGGEYF
J gene: TRBJ2-7
V gene: TRBV13
clone size: many
D gene: TRBD2

CDR3 DNA: TGCAGTGGTAGCGGGACCGGGGGCTCCTACGAGCAGTACTTC
CDR3 protein: CSGSGTGGSYEQYF
J gene: TRBJ2-7
V gene: TRBV20-1
clone size: few
D gene: TRBD2

CDR3 DNA: TGTGCCAGCAGCTCAAACAGGGGCCTGAACACCGGGGAGCTGTTTTTT
CDR3 protein: CASSSNRGLNTGELFF
J gene: TRBJ2-2
V gene: TRBV9
clone size: -
D gene: TRBD1

CDR3 DNA: TGTGCCAGCTCCTCTATGGAGGGGATCGGGCAGCCCCAGCATTTT
CDR3 protein: CASSSMEGIGQPQHF
J gene: TRBJ1-5
V gene: TRBV18
clone size: few
D gene: -

CDR3 DNA: TGCAGTGCTAGAGATAGCCGGACAGGGCTTAATGAAAAACTGTTTTTT
CDR3 protein: CSARDSRTGLNEKLFF
J gene: TRBJ1-4
V gene: TRBV20-1
clone size: many
D gene: TRBD1

CDR3 DNA: TGTGCCACCAGAAATCAGCCCCAGCATTTT
CDR3 protein: CATRNQPQHF
J gene: TRBJ1-5
V gene: TRBV19
clone size: -
D gene: -

CDR3 DNA: TGTGCCAGCAGTGAAGGGGTTAGCGGGGGGACGTACAATGAGCAGTTCTTC
CDR3 protein: CASSEGVSGGTYNEQFF
J gene: TRBJ2-1
V gene: TRBV6-2/TRBV6-3
clone size: many
D gene: TRBD2

CDR3 DNA: TGTGCCAGCAGCTTAGCGCCAGGGTCGGGAATGAACACTGAAGCTTTCTTT
CDR3 protein: CASSLAPGSGMNTEAFF
J gene: TRBJ1-1
V gene: TRBV7-6
clone size: many
D gene: -

CDR3 DNA: TGCGCCAGCAGTGAGGATAGAGGGCCGGGAACTGAAGCTTTCTTT
CDR3 protein: CASSEDRGPGTEAFF
J gene: TRBJ1-1
V gene: TRBV10-1
clone size: few
D gene: -

CDR3 DNA: TGCAGTGCTCGCGGACTCTCAACCTACGAGCAGTACTTC
CDR3 protein: CSARGLSTYEQYF
J gene: TRBJ2-7
V gene: TRBV20-1
clone size: few
D gene: -

CDR3 DNA: TGTGCCAGCAGTGGAAGCCCTGGACAACCTAGCAATCAGCCCCAGCATTTT
CDR3 protein: CASSGSPGQPSNQPQHF
J gene: TRBJ1-5
V gene: TRBV27
clone size: many
D gene: -

CDR3 DNA: TGTGCCAGTAGTATCGCAGGTTTAGGCTACACCTTC
CDR3 protein: CASSIAGLGYTF
J gene: TRBJ1-2
V gene: TRBV19
clone size: -
D gene: -

CDR3 DNA: TGCGCCAGCAGCGTGGAGACACAGGGCTTCGGCACAGATACGCAGTATTTT
CDR3 protein: CASSVETQGFGTDTQYF
J gene: TRBJ2-3
V gene: TRBV5-1
clone size: many
D gene: -